The rows below give T cell receptor beta chains drawn from one sample of a study of T-cell memory formation after mild COVID-19. TCRdb re-called the 5' RACE reads with MiXCR, one entry per CDR3 protein. The sample carries 57,000 or so distinct CDR3 sequences, over 8.5% recorded once. Specimen: PBMCs or a T cell subset sorted from them (not recorded which). All receptors derive from a man between 18 and 29 years old who had mild COVID-19 (a few samples of this study predate the infection). Cell type and time point are not known. CDR3s include the opening cysteine and the closing phenylalanine or tryptophan. Fields, in order: clone size, V gene, CDR3 length, J gene, D gene, CDR3 protein, CDR3 DNA. A D gene is named only where the DNA matches it firmly. Not every row has a clone size; where given, it reads once, few, many or a size class.

clone_size: few
v_call: TRBV12-3/TRBV12-4
cdr3_length: 15
j_call: TRBJ2-3
d_call: -
cdr3_aa: CASSPSGHPTDTQYF
cdr3_nt: TGTGCCAGCAGCCCTAGTGGTCACCCCACAGATACGCAGTATTTT

clone_size: many
v_call: TRBV7-2
cdr3_length: 15
j_call: TRBJ2-2
d_call: -
cdr3_aa: CASSPPGANTGELFF
cdr3_nt: TGTGCCAGCAGCCCTCCAGGAGCGAACACCGGGGAGCTGTTTTTT

clone_size: few
v_call: TRBV20-1
cdr3_length: 13
j_call: TRBJ2-5
d_call: -
cdr3_aa: CSARGTDGETQYF
cdr3_nt: TGCAGTGCTAGGGGGACGGATGGAGAGACCCAGTACTTC

clone_size: few
v_call: TRBV7-9
cdr3_length: 13
j_call: TRBJ1-2
d_call: TRBD1
cdr3_aa: CASSSDRGYGYTF
cdr3_nt: TGTGCCAGCAGCTCAGACAGGGGTTACGGCTACACCTTC

clone_size: few
v_call: TRBV5-1
cdr3_length: 13
j_call: TRBJ2-5
d_call: TRBD1
cdr3_aa: CASSIGQGATQYF
cdr3_nt: TGCGCCAGCAGCATTGGACAGGGGGCGACCCAGTACTTC

clone_size: -
v_call: TRBV4-3
cdr3_length: 17
j_call: TRBJ2-6
d_call: -
cdr3_aa: CASSRSTRDSGANVLTF
cdr3_nt: TGCGCCAGCAGCCGGTCGACAAGAGACTCTGGGGCCAACGTCCTGACTTTC

clone_size: few
v_call: TRBV30
cdr3_length: 13
j_call: TRBJ2-7
d_call: -
cdr3_aa: CAWSEHPGYEQYF
cdr3_nt: TGTGCCTGGAGTGAACACCCGGGATACGAGCAGTACTTC

clone_size: many
v_call: TRBV7-8
cdr3_length: 15
j_call: TRBJ1-5
d_call: TRBD1
cdr3_aa: CASSIGQGAGQPQHF
cdr3_nt: TGTGCCAGCAGCATAGGACAGGGGGCAGGTCAGCCCCAGCATTTT

clone_size: few
v_call: TRBV18
cdr3_length: 14
j_call: TRBJ1-1
d_call: -
cdr3_aa: CASSPDRSVSEAFF
cdr3_nt: TGTGCCAGCTCACCAGACAGGAGTGTCTCTGAAGCTTTCTTT

clone_size: few
v_call: TRBV5-1
cdr3_length: 15
j_call: TRBJ2-1
d_call: -
cdr3_aa: CASSRDGRGHNEQFF
cdr3_nt: TGCGCCAGCAGCAGGGACGGCCGGGGACACAATGAGCAGTTCTTC

clone_size: few
v_call: TRBV7-3
cdr3_length: 14
j_call: TRBJ2-1
d_call: TRBD2
cdr3_aa: CASGLAGVGNEQFF
cdr3_nt: TGTGCCAGCGGTTTAGCGGGGGTCGGCAATGAGCAGTTCTTC

clone_size: few
v_call: TRBV29-1
cdr3_length: 12
j_call: TRBJ2-7
d_call: -
cdr3_aa: CSVATGGYEQYF
cdr3_nt: TGCAGCGTAGCAACCGGAGGATACGAGCAGTACTTC

clone_size: -
v_call: TRBV4-1
cdr3_length: 15
j_call: TRBJ1-2
d_call: TRBD1
cdr3_aa: CASSLEVRGEYGYTF
cdr3_nt: TGCGCCAGCAGCCTAGAAGTCAGGGGGGAGTATGGCTACACCTTC

clone_size: few
v_call: TRBV7-2
cdr3_length: 14
j_call: TRBJ2-2
d_call: -
cdr3_aa: CASSFTRDTGELFF
cdr3_nt: TGTGCCAGCAGCTTTACCAGGGACACCGGGGAGCTGTTTTTT

clone_size: -
v_call: TRBV4-3
cdr3_length: 17
j_call: TRBJ2-1
d_call: -
cdr3_aa: CASSQDFPGRNYNEQFF
cdr3_nt: TGCGCCAGCAGCCAAGACTTCCCGGGACGTAACTACAATGAGCAGTTCTTC

clone_size: few
v_call: TRBV20-1
cdr3_length: 13
j_call: TRBJ1-2
d_call: -
cdr3_aa: CSARETVLHGYTF
cdr3_nt: TGCAGTGCTAGAGAGACAGTCCTACATGGCTACACCTTC

clone_size: -
v_call: TRBV19
cdr3_length: 12
j_call: TRBJ2-1
d_call: -
cdr3_aa: CATQGGGSEQFF
cdr3_nt: TGTGCCACCCAGGGGGGGGGCAGTGAGCAGTTCTTC

clone_size: -
v_call: TRBV28
cdr3_length: 12
j_call: TRBJ1-1
d_call: -
cdr3_aa: CASRGGNTEAFF
cdr3_nt: TGTGCCAGCAGGGGCGGGAACACTGAAGCTTTCTTT

clone_size: few
v_call: TRBV12-3/TRBV12-4
cdr3_length: 15
j_call: TRBJ1-3
d_call: TRBD1
cdr3_aa: CASSLTGANGNTIYF
cdr3_nt: TGTGCCAGCAGTTTGACAGGGGCTAACGGAAACACCATATATTTT

clone_size: -
v_call: TRBV7-8
cdr3_length: 14
j_call: TRBJ2-3
d_call: TRBD1
cdr3_aa: CASSPGQGADTQYF
cdr3_nt: TGTGCCAGCAGCCCCGGGCAGGGGGCAGATACGCAGTATTTT

clone_size: many
v_call: TRBV7-2
cdr3_length: 13
j_call: TRBJ2-1
d_call: -
cdr3_aa: CASSQDSMIGQFF
cdr3_nt: TGTGCCAGCAGTCAAGACAGCATGATAGGGCAGTTCTTC

clone_size: few
v_call: TRBV2
cdr3_length: 14
j_call: TRBJ2-2
d_call: -
cdr3_aa: CASKPWQKPGELFF
cdr3_nt: TGTGCCAGCAAACCCTGGCAGAAGCCCGGGGAGCTGTTTTTT

clone_size: many
v_call: TRBV7-2
cdr3_length: 14
j_call: TRBJ2-7
d_call: -
cdr3_aa: CASSPMGGLYEQYF
cdr3_nt: TGTGCCAGCAGCCCAATGGGGGGACTCTACGAGCAGTACTTC

clone_size: many
v_call: TRBV5-1
cdr3_length: 14
j_call: TRBJ2-5
d_call: -
cdr3_aa: CASSLAREKETQYF
cdr3_nt: TGCGCCAGCAGCTTGGCAAGGGAGAAAGAGACCCAGTACTTC

clone_size: -
v_call: TRBV7-2
cdr3_length: 15
j_call: TRBJ1-4
d_call: -
cdr3_aa: CASSLDPRGEEKLFF
cdr3_nt: TGTGCCAGCAGCTTAGATCCCAGGGGTGAAGAAAAACTGTTTTTT

clone_size: many
v_call: TRBV29-1
cdr3_length: 13
j_call: TRBJ2-4
d_call: TRBD1
cdr3_aa: CSVGDRVDNIQYF
cdr3_nt: TGCAGCGTTGGGGACAGGGTAGATAACATTCAGTACTTC

clone_size: many
v_call: TRBV4-3
cdr3_length: 14
j_call: TRBJ2-3
d_call: -
cdr3_aa: CASSQAGSTDTQYF
cdr3_nt: TGCGCCAGCAGCCAAGCGGGTTCCACAGATACGCAGTATTTT

clone_size: few
v_call: TRBV6-5
cdr3_length: 12
j_call: TRBJ1-1
d_call: -
cdr3_aa: CASQGMNTEAFF
cdr3_nt: TGTGCCAGCCAGGGGATGAACACTGAAGCTTTCTTT

clone_size: -
v_call: TRBV4-2
cdr3_length: 13
j_call: TRBJ1-5
d_call: -
cdr3_aa: CASSQDLHQPQHF
cdr3_nt: TGTGCCAGCAGCCAAGACTTACATCAGCCCCAGCATTTT

clone_size: many
v_call: TRBV20-1
cdr3_length: 14
j_call: TRBJ2-7
d_call: TRBD1
cdr3_aa: CSVMRQGVSYEQYF
cdr3_nt: TGCAGCGTTATGCGACAGGGGGTCTCCTACGAGCAGTACTTC

clone_size: few
v_call: TRBV7-9
cdr3_length: 11
j_call: TRBJ2-5
d_call: -
cdr3_aa: CASQGQETQYF
cdr3_nt: TGTGCCAGCCAGGGGCAAGAGACCCAGTACTTC

clone_size: -
v_call: TRBV21-1
cdr3_length: 14
j_call: TRBJ2-6
d_call: -
cdr3_aa: CATLYSSGANVLTF
cdr3_nt: TGTGCCACGCTATACTCCTCTGGGGCCAACGTCCTGACTTTC

clone_size: many
v_call: TRBV12-3/TRBV12-4
cdr3_length: 13
j_call: TRBJ2-5
d_call: -
cdr3_aa: CASTRQNQETQYF
cdr3_nt: TGTGCCAGCACCCGGCAGAACCAAGAGACCCAGTACTTC

clone_size: few
v_call: TRBV6-5
cdr3_length: 16
j_call: TRBJ2-3
d_call: TRBD1
cdr3_aa: CASSGVGTGERDTQYF
cdr3_nt: TGTGCCAGCAGCGGAGTGGGGACAGGGGAAAGAGATACGCAGTATTTT

clone_size: -
v_call: TRBV5-1
cdr3_length: 15
j_call: TRBJ1-3
d_call: -
cdr3_aa: CASSLQGVKGNTIYF
cdr3_nt: TGCGCCAGCAGCCTACAGGGAGTGAAGGGAAACACCATATATTTT

clone_size: -
v_call: TRBV7-2
cdr3_length: 14
j_call: TRBJ2-1
d_call: TRBD2
cdr3_aa: CASSLAGGGRVQFF
cdr3_nt: TGTGCCAGCAGCTTAGCCGGCGGGGGTAGGGTGCAGTTCTTC

clone_size: -
v_call: TRBV7-9
cdr3_length: 12
j_call: TRBJ2-5
d_call: -
cdr3_aa: CASSLQGSAQYF
cdr3_nt: TGTGCCAGCAGCTTACAGGGATCGGCCCAGTACTTC

clone_size: few
v_call: TRBV7-2
cdr3_length: 14
j_call: TRBJ2-2
d_call: -
cdr3_aa: CASSLFHTIGELFF
cdr3_nt: TGTGCCAGCAGCTTATTTCACACAATCGGGGAGCTGTTTTTT

clone_size: -
v_call: TRBV29-1
cdr3_length: 13
j_call: TRBJ1-5
d_call: -
cdr3_aa: CSASGPGNQPQHF
cdr3_nt: TGCAGTGCCAGCGGGCCAGGGAATCAGCCCCAGCATTTT

clone_size: few
v_call: TRBV5-1
cdr3_length: 15
j_call: TRBJ1-4
d_call: -
cdr3_aa: CASRRQETTNEKLFF
cdr3_nt: TGCGCCAGCCGACGGCAGGAAACAACTAATGAAAAACTGTTTTTT

clone_size: few
v_call: TRBV7-8
cdr3_length: 14
j_call: TRBJ1-6
d_call: TRBD1
cdr3_aa: CASSQDRGNSPLHF
cdr3_nt: TGTGCCAGCAGCCAGGACAGGGGGAATTCACCCCTCCACTTT

clone_size: -
v_call: TRBV20-1
cdr3_length: 11
j_call: TRBJ2-3
d_call: -
cdr3_aa: CSVPLPDTQYF
cdr3_nt: TGCAGTGTTCCCCTTCCAGATACGCAGTATTTT

clone_size: -
v_call: TRBV7-9
cdr3_length: 15
j_call: TRBJ2-3
d_call: TRBD1
cdr3_aa: CASSSGQGASDTQYF
cdr3_nt: TGTGCCAGCAGCTCCGGACAGGGGGCCTCAGATACGCAGTATTTT

clone_size: few
v_call: TRBV5-1
cdr3_length: 13
j_call: TRBJ2-3
d_call: -
cdr3_aa: CASREGYTDTQYF
cdr3_nt: TGCGCCAGCAGAGAGGGATACACAGATACGCAGTATTTT

clone_size: few
v_call: TRBV7-9
cdr3_length: 14
j_call: TRBJ1-4
d_call: TRBD1
cdr3_aa: CASSQGQGVEKLFF
cdr3_nt: TGTGCCAGCAGCCAGGGACAGGGTGTGGAAAAACTGTTTTTT

clone_size: many
v_call: TRBV5-1
cdr3_length: 14
j_call: TRBJ2-3
d_call: -
cdr3_aa: CASSLSMRGDTQYF
cdr3_nt: TGCGCCAGCAGCTTAAGTATGCGTGGAGATACGCAGTATTTT

clone_size: many
v_call: TRBV7-9
cdr3_length: 17
j_call: TRBJ2-2
d_call: -
cdr3_aa: CASSLGVDGLYTGELFF
cdr3_nt: TGTGCCAGCAGCTTAGGGGTTGACGGACTTTACACCGGGGAGCTGTTTTTT

clone_size: few
v_call: TRBV5-1
cdr3_length: 14
j_call: TRBJ2-7
d_call: TRBD2
cdr3_aa: CASGREASSYEQYF
cdr3_nt: TGCGCCAGCGGCCGGGAGGCCAGCTCCTACGAGCAGTACTTC

clone_size: few
v_call: TRBV4-3
cdr3_length: 13
j_call: TRBJ2-5
d_call: -
cdr3_aa: CASSQQRQETQYF
cdr3_nt: TGCGCCAGCAGCCAACAACGGCAAGAGACCCAGTACTTC

clone_size: few
v_call: TRBV6-2/TRBV6-3
cdr3_length: 15
j_call: TRBJ2-2
d_call: -
cdr3_aa: CASSRRPGVTGELFF
cdr3_nt: TGTGCCAGCAGTCGCCGACCAGGGGTTACCGGGGAGCTGTTTTTT

clone_size: -
v_call: TRBV6-6
cdr3_length: 14
j_call: TRBJ1-5
d_call: -
cdr3_aa: CASSYEGPNQPQHF
cdr3_nt: TGTGCCAGCAGTTACGAGGGGCCCAATCAGCCCCAGCATTTT

clone_size: medium-sized
v_call: TRBV4-1
cdr3_length: 14
j_call: TRBJ2-5
d_call: -
cdr3_aa: CASSQFPAKETQYF
cdr3_nt: TGCGCCAGCAGCCAATTTCCAGCTAAAGAGACCCAGTACTTC

clone_size: -
v_call: TRBV6-2/TRBV6-3
cdr3_length: 14
j_call: TRBJ1-5
d_call: -
cdr3_aa: CASSRGTMGQPQHF
cdr3_nt: TGTGCCAGCAGCCGTGGGACAATGGGTCAGCCCCAGCATTTT

clone_size: -
v_call: TRBV24-1
cdr3_length: 16
j_call: TRBJ2-5
d_call: TRBD2
cdr3_aa: CATSQVSGGTKETQYF
cdr3_nt: TGTGCCACCAGCCAAGTAAGCGGGGGGACCAAAGAGACCCAGTACTTC

clone_size: few
v_call: TRBV5-5
cdr3_length: 16
j_call: TRBJ2-6
d_call: -
cdr3_aa: CASSLAGGPGANVLTF
cdr3_nt: TGTGCCAGCAGCTTGGCCGGGGGACCTGGGGCCAACGTCCTGACTTTC